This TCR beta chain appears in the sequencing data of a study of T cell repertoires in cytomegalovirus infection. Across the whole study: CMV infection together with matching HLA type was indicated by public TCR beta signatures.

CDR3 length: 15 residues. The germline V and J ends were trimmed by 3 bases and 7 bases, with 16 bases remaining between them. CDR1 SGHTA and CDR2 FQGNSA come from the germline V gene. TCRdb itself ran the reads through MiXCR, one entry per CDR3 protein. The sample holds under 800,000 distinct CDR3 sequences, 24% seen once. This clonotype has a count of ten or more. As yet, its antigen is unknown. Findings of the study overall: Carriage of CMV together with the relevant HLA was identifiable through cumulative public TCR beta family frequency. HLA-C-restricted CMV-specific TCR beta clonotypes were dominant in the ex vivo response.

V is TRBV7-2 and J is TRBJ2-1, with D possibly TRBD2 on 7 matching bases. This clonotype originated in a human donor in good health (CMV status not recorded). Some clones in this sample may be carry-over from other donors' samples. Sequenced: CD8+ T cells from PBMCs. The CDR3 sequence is CASSFLGGGANEQFF. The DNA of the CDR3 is TGTGCCAGCAGCTTCTTGGGGGGGGGCGCGAATGAGCAGTTCTTC.